This T cell receptor (beta chain) was profiled in a study of regulatory T cells in long-lasting Graves disease. As for time point: persistent/refractory GD, antithyroid drugs over 5 years with positive TRAb. Making the TCR library involved RNA that had been extracted from PBMCs. The diagnosis of Graves' disease used American Thyroid Association guidelines. Each of the patients was recruited from an endocrinology department situated in Xi'an, China. Arm-PCR of CDR3 regions and iRepertoire HTBI primers were the basis on which TCR beta libraries were built. TCRdb processed the multiplex PCR reads anew with MiXCR; each CDR3 protein has one entry. Of 350,000 to 500,000 distinct CDR3 sequences listed, 21% are singletons. This clonotype was sampled from a female donor with Graves disease. The sequenced sample was peripheral blood mononuclear cells (PBMCs), obtained when the disease was refractory, from a patient treated with antithyroid drugs.

The CDR3 region is CASSQITTGNTEAFF. CDR3 coding DNA: TGCGCCAGCAGCCAGATCACCACAGGGAACACTGAAGCTTTCTTT. The V gene is TRBV4-1, the J gene TRBJ1-1, with a possible D match to TRBD1 (5 bases). This CDR3 has 15 residues. V lost 3 bases, J lost 1 base, and 12 bases lay in between. CDR1 and CDR2 from the germline V gene are MGHRA and YSYEKL.